Listed below are T cell receptor beta chains from one sample, sequenced in a study of long-term antiretroviral therapy in people with HIV. The repertoire was sequenced with immunoSEQ multiplex PCR; TCRdb's copy has only in-frame clones and lacks some. The table shows more than 20,000 clones, with around 79% occurring only once. The sample in question was unsorted PBMCs, obtained 0.3 years after starting antiretroviral therapy. The source of these receptors is a man aged 50 to 60 with HIV. Each CDR3 is given with its conserved first and last residue. The D gene is left open where the match is weak. The size entry is marked missing in some rows and otherwise reads once, few, many or a size class.

J gene	clone size	D gene	V gene	CDR3 protein	CDR3 DNA
TRBJ2-1	once	TRBD2	TRBV5-5	CASSLFGDSSGPNEQFF	TGTGCCAGCAGCTTGTTCGGTGACTCTAGCGGGCCAAATGAGCAGTTCTTC
TRBJ2-7	medium-sized	TRBD1	TRBV2	CANLKLDRGHEQYF	TGTGCCAACCTTAAGCTGGACAGGGGCCACGAGCAGTACTTC
TRBJ1-6	few	TRBD1	TRBV5-1	CASSLQGSNSPLHF	TGCGCCAGCAGCCTACAGGGGTCCAATTCACCCCTCCACTTT
TRBJ2-2	.	.	TRBV5-1	CASSPSGANTGELFF	TGCGCCAGCAGCCCGAGCGGTGCGAACACCGGGGAGCTGTTTTTT
TRBJ1-1	.	.	TRBV18	CASSPGRGAEAFF	TGTGCCAGCTCACCAGGGAGGGGGGCTGAAGCTTTCTTT
TRBJ2-4	.	TRBD2	TRBV7-9	CASSFWTGTSRNIQYF	TGTGCCAGCAGCTTCTGGACCGGGACTAGCAGAAACATTCAGTACTTC
TRBJ2-3	.	.	TRBV27	CASSSRWHSTDTQYF	TGTGCCAGCAGTTCGCGTTGGCACAGCACAGATACGCAGTATTTT
TRBJ1-5	.	.	TRBV4-1	CASSQGQFSNQPQHF	TGCGCCAGCAGCCAAGGACAGTTTAGCAATCAGCCCCAGCATTTT
TRBJ2-1	once	.	TRBV4-1	CASSLYQGMSSYNEQFF	TGCGCCAGCAGCCTTTATCAGGGGATGAGCTCCTACAATGAGCAGTTCTTC
TRBJ2-2	few	.	TRBV7-7	CASSLVPVTGELFF	TGTGCTAGCAGCTTAGTTCCTGTGACCGGGGAGCTGTTTTTT
TRBJ2-7	few	.	TRBV5-5	CASSWDVSYEQYF	TGTGCCAGCAGCTGGGACGTCTCCTACGAGCAGTACTTC
TRBJ2-7	.	TRBD2	TRBV27	CASSQAGGFSYEQYF	TGTGCCAGCAGCCAAGCGGGAGGCTTTTCCTACGAGCAGTACTTC
TRBJ1-5	.	.	TRBV19	CASSIRTSNQPQHF	TGTGCCAGTAGTATAAGGACCAGCAATCAGCCCCAGCATTTT
TRBJ1-2	.	.	TRBV4-1	CASSPHGGVGYTF	TGCGCCAGCAGCCCACATGGAGGGGTTGGCTACACCTTC
TRBJ1-1	.	.	TRBV28	CASRYRSAEAFF	TGTGCCAGCCGGTACAGGTCCGCTGAAGCTTTCTTT
TRBJ1-2	.	.	TRBV7-2	CASSLRWGDGYTF	TGTGCCAGCAGCTTAAGGTGGGGGGATGGCTACACCTTC
TRBJ2-2	.	.	TRBV28	CASRGANTGELFF	TGTGCCAGCAGGGGAGCGAACACCGGGGAGCTGTTTTTT
TRBJ2-7	.	TRBD1	TRBV6-1	CASRNNRGYEQYF	TGTGCCAGCAGAAATAACAGGGGCTACGAGCAGTACTTC
TRBJ2-3	.	TRBD1	TRBV5-4	CASSLGQSKGATDTQYF	TGTGCCAGCAGCTTAGGACAGTCTAAGGGGGCCACAGATACGCAGTATTTT
TRBJ2-4	.	.	TRBV18	CASSPPEGAAKNIQYF	TGTGCCAGCTCACCACCGGAGGGAGCGGCCAAAAACATTCAGTACTTC
TRBJ1-5	.	TRBD1	TRBV5-1	CASSLVTGSEQPQHF	TGCGCCAGCAGCTTGGTGACAGGGTCTGAACAGCCCCAGCATTTT
TRBJ1-4	.	.	TRBV30	CAWSVTDSESGKLFF	TGTGCCTGGAGTGTCACCGATTCGGAGTCTGGAAAACTGTTTTTT
TRBJ2-5	.	TRBD2	TRBV4-1	CASSQESSGTDDGQYF	TGCGCCAGCAGCCAAGAATCTAGCGGAACGGACGATGGCCAGTACTTC
TRBJ2-1	.	TRBD1	TRBV18	CASSSRQGDEQFF	TGTGCCAGCTCATCCAGACAGGGTGATGAGCAGTTCTTC
TRBJ1-4	.	TRBD1	TRBV5-6	CASSHAGQGRQKLFF	TGTGCCAGCAGCCATGCTGGACAGGGTCGGCAAAAACTGTTTTTT
TRBJ2-7	.	TRBD1	TRBV5-4	CASSLYPGGANEQYF	TGTGCCAGCAGCTTGTACCCAGGGGGCGCAAACGAGCAGTACTTC
TRBJ1-2	.	TRBD1	TRBV2	CASNRGGLTGSGGYTF	TGTGCCAGCAATAGAGGGGGTCTGACAGGGTCGGGTGGCTACACCTTC
TRBJ1-1	.	TRBD1	TRBV7-2	CASTETGRNTEAFF	TGTGCCAGCACCGAGACAGGGAGGAATACTGAAGCTTTCTTT
TRBJ1-2	.	.	TRBV30	CAWSGRALNYGYTF	TGTGCCTGGAGTGGCAGGGCCCTTAACTATGGCTACACCTTC
TRBJ2-7	few	TRBD1	TRBV7-2	CASSSTPGQKQYF	TGTGCCAGCAGTTCCACCCCGGGACAGAAGCAGTACTTC
TRBJ1-5	few	.	TRBV4-2	CASSQGGSSNQPQHF	TGTGCCAGCAGCCAAGGGGGCTCGAGCAATCAGCCCCAGCATTTT
TRBJ1-2	.	.	TRBV7-6	CASSFPELYGYTF	TGTGCCAGCAGCTTCCCCGAACTCTATGGCTACACCTTC
TRBJ1-2	.	TRBD1	TRBV4-3	CASSQGNTGEGYGYTF	TGCGCCAGCAGCCAAGGAAACACAGGGGAAGGGTATGGCTACACCTTC
TRBJ1-3	.	.	TRBV28	CAAGAMAGNTIYF	TGTGCCGCGGGGGCAATGGCAGGAAACACCATATATTTT
TRBJ1-6	.	.	TRBV28	CASSLYRAYNSPLHF	TGTGCCAGCAGTTTGTACAGGGCCTATAATTCACCCCTCCACTTT
TRBJ1-1	.	TRBD1	TRBV19	CASRDRMNTEAFF	TGTGCCAGTCGGGACAGGATGAACACTGAAGCTTTCTTT
TRBJ2-3	.	TRBD2	TRBV29-1	CSVDLRGGRGDTQYF	TGCAGCGTGGATCTCCGGGGGGGCCGGGGGGATACGCAGTATTTT
TRBJ2-5	.	.	TRBV29-1	CSVGGGGLQETQYF	TGCAGCGTTGGAGGGGGGGGCCTCCAAGAGACCCAGTACTTC